The T cell receptor (beta chain) described here comes from a study of CD8 T cells in Susac syndrome. V lost 2 bases and J lost 3, with 14 bases in between. The CDR3 covers 15 residues. The V gene's germline CDR1 is SQVTM and CDR2 ANQGSEA. The study used healthy donors as controls matched for age and sex. After extraction with the RNeasy kit, about 0.45 to 1 ug of the RNA was reverse transcribed using random hexamers. TCRdb re-called the immunoSEQ multiplex PCR reads with MiXCR, one entry per CDR3 protein. Of 130,000 to 150,000 distinct CDR3 sequences in the sample, approximately 95% are singletons; the top ten hold approximately 0.3%.

The sequencing sample was made of CD8+ T cells from PBMCs. The origin of this receptor is a human donor in good health. The chain has TRBV29-1 and TRBJ2-1; possibly TRBD2 for D (5 bases). This CDR3 reads CSVEKSGIFYNEQFF. In nucleotides, the CDR3 is TGCAGCGTTGAAAAATCCGGGATCTTCTACAATGAGCAGTTCTTC.